A single sample gave rise to the 6 T cell receptor beta chains below, sequenced in a study of T cell responses to AZD1222 COVID-19 vaccine. TCRdb keeps only in-frame clones here, not all; method: immunoSEQ multiplex PCR. The sample contains approximately 170,000 clones, under 95% of which appear only once. The material sequenced was peripheral blood, taken on day 0 of AZD1222 vaccination. Every receptor here comes from an adult in good health.

This clone was recorded once. The chain has TRBV6-5 and TRBJ1-5; possibly TRBD1 for D (5 bases). The V end was cut by 6 bases, the J end by 4 bases, with 13 bases between. CDR3 size: 14 residues. Germline-derived CDR1 and CDR2 are MNHEY and SVGAGI. CDR3 residues: CASRGRGGNQPQHF. In DNA, the CDR3 is TGTGCCAGCAGGGGACGTGGGGGTAATCAGCCCCAGCATTTT.

CDR3 coding DNA: TGCGCCAGCAGCTTAGGGGACAGGGATACAGATACGCAGTATTTT. Translated, it gives CASSLGDRDTDTQYF. The chain uses TRBV5-1 and TRBJ2-3; 9 nucleotides match TRBD1. V was pared by 2 bases and J by 3 bases, with 4 bases of the junction left unmatched. Germline lookup yields CDR1 SGHRS and CDR2 YFSETQ. The CDR3 is 15 amino acids.

The chain recombines TRBV7-9 with TRBJ1-2; D is unresolved. Germline V lookup: CDR1 SEHNR, CDR2 FQNEAQ (reference sequence). Trimming stripped 10 bases from V and 4 bases from J, with 22 bases between. The CDR3 sequence is 15 residues long. The CDR3 nucleotides are TGTGCCACCACAATTGAGGAGGAGGTGGGCTATGGCTACACCTTC. Translating it yields CATTIEEEVGYGYTF.

The rearrangement links TRBV5-1 to TRBJ2-3; 7 bases are a match to TRBD1. J gave up 6 bases and V 3 bases, and 7 bases lay outside the gene matches. Germline assignment: CDR1 SGHRS and CDR2 YFSETQ. The CDR3 consists of 14 residues. The CDR3, as DNA: TGCGCCAGCAGCTCAAATTACAGGGGTGATACGCAGTATTTT. Amino acids: CASSSNYRGDTQYF.

This clone came up once. The chain employs TRBV7-8 and TRBJ2-3; D gene unclear. With 3 bases removed from V and 2 bases from J, the gap between germline ends came to 15 bases. CDR1 is SGHVS and CDR2 is FQNEAQ in the germline V gene. CDR3 length: 16 residues. CDR3 sequence (DNA): TGTGCCAGCAGCTTTGCCGGTCCTAGTCCCACAGATACGCAGTATTTT. Its protein product is CASSFAGPSPTDTQYF.

In its sample, this clone was seen a few times. The rearrangement links TRBV2 to TRBJ2-7; 12 bases agree with TRBD2. The germline gives CDR1 SNHLY, CDR2 FYNNEI. After removal of 4 bases from V and 4 bases from J, the junction contained 23 bases not matched to a gene. This CDR3 has 21 amino acids. In nucleotides, the CDR3 is TGTGCCAGCAGTGGGGTCAGGGAGGGATCGGCTAGCGGGAGGGGATATTACGAGCAGTACTTC. It codes for CASSGVREGSASGRGYYEQYF.